This entry concerns a single T cell receptor beta chain. Its antigen remains undetermined. The record has no base qualities; no much larger clone is one base away. Deletion took 2 bases off V and 4 bases off J, with a span of 12 bases between the germline ends. The germline V gene gives CDR1 as MGHRA and CDR2 as YSYEKL. Reading from cysteine to phenylalanine, the CDR3 counts 14 amino acids. Left in the record is the CDR3 DNA by itself, 42 bases read in frame from the first base. The sample comes from a study of shared clonotypes between healthy human individuals (TCRdb year 2020). Regarding the research as a whole: The cohort comprised a couple of women and a few men aged 18 to 49 years. Leukapheresis yielded between about 0.94 and 9 billion PBMCs per donor. The study deeply sequenced blood TCR repertoires of five healthy adults to estimate repertoire size and the extent of clonotype sharing between individuals. For each donor, CD4 naive and CD4 memory were each given three plates, CD8 naive was given two plates, and CD8 memory was given one plate. Different laboratories and diverse techniques were used to prepare libraries and sequence TCR repertoires, to increase sequencing depth and limit assay-specific biases.

Using the deep immunoSEQ assay, TCR CDR3 regions were amplified from genomic DNA by multiplex PCR. Extracted genomic DNA from each cell subset was spread evenly across all wells of several immunoSEQ 96-well plates, with each plate serving as a replicate. For sorted subsets, each replicate PCR was loaded with around 200 ng genomic DNA, equivalent to about 30,000 T cell genomes. The purified libraries were quantified using a Qubit 3.0 fluorometer, sized with a Bioanalyzer 2100, and then quantified again using the KAPA Library Quantification kit. Every immunoSEQ 96-well plate was sequenced on a dedicated single-read 150-cycle Illumina NextSeq 550 flow cell. The study's own analysis went as follows. Because the immunoSEQ output included only junctional sequences and no quality scores, the filtering could not be the same as the filtering used for full-length reads. To assign V/J genes and CDR3, sequences were annotated against IMGT germline references using PyIR, a Python wrapper for IgBLAST v1.9. Reads with weak V/J assignments (E-value above 1e-6), missing CDR3, stop codons, out-of-frame junctions, or ambiguous translated residues were removed. V3J clonotypes were defined as sequences sharing an identical inferred V gene, J gene, and CDR3 amino acid sequence. The percentage overlap between two repertoires was calculated by dividing the number of shared unique clonotypes by the size of the smaller repertoire. Richness of each repertoire was evaluated using RTK rarefaction, the Chao1 estimator, and Recon v2.1 estimates of unobserved clonotypes. For all TCRbeta clonotypes obtained by the gDNA method from a handful of donors, generation probabilities were computed with OLGA. This is the immuneACCESS table as TCRdb keeps it, with only in-frame sequences that have V and J called. A part of the clones is gone; compared with another copy, unresolved V genes explain less than half, and the rest is unexplained. V, J and clone size are taken as reported in that table, and D and trimming were inferred from the DNA itself. For this sample the table gives under 2,500,000 clones, of which approximately 94% were detected only once. Clones ranked in the top ten supply 0.1% to 0.15% of the sample.

The donors were healthy, HIV-negative adults with no recently reported acute infections or vaccinations. Every donor was a Caucasian adult residing in Nashville, Tennessee, USA. Magnetic negative selection was used to enrich CD4+ T cells, after which naive cells were positively selected on CD45RA and the negative fraction became the memory subset. After blood collection by leukapheresis, PBMCs were isolated using Ficoll-Histopaque density gradient centrifugation and then cryopreserved in the vapor phase of liquid nitrogen. Analytical flow cytometry was used to check the purity and quantity of each magnetically sorted T cell population. Genomic DNA was isolated from every sorted fraction and measured by UV absorbance on a Nanodrop 2000c. Overall study results and their limits: The small number of donors limited the genetic and exposure-history diversity represented. Incomplete sequencing was indicated by rarefaction of sorted-subset datasets, despite the large sequencing depth. Higher generation probabilities were observed for clonotypes shared by all four sorted-subset donors than for non-shared clonotypes. Sampling was restricted to blood, and TCR repertoires in tissues likely differ from the TCR repertoires found in blood. Estimated clonotype richness was generally larger for naive than for memory subsets. Pairwise subsampling led to the expectation that sequencing depth would affect the degree of clonotype sharing among donors. When several donors were compared, the shared fraction of clonotypes was around 4.6% for naive CD4, more than 3% for naive CD8, more than 2% for memory CD4, and 0.4% for memory CD8.

This sequence uses TRBV4-1 and TRBJ2-7, with the D call tentatively TRBD1 or TRBD2, each fitting 6 bases. Sequenced: naive CD4+ T cells sorted from blood. The sample's cell subset or site, from its label and the paper: CD45RA+ positively selected. This sequence was found in a man aged 18 to 30 in good health. The DNA sequence is TGCGCCAGCAGCCAAAAGGGGGGCGGATACGAGCAGTACTTC. It specifies CASSQKGGGYEQYF.